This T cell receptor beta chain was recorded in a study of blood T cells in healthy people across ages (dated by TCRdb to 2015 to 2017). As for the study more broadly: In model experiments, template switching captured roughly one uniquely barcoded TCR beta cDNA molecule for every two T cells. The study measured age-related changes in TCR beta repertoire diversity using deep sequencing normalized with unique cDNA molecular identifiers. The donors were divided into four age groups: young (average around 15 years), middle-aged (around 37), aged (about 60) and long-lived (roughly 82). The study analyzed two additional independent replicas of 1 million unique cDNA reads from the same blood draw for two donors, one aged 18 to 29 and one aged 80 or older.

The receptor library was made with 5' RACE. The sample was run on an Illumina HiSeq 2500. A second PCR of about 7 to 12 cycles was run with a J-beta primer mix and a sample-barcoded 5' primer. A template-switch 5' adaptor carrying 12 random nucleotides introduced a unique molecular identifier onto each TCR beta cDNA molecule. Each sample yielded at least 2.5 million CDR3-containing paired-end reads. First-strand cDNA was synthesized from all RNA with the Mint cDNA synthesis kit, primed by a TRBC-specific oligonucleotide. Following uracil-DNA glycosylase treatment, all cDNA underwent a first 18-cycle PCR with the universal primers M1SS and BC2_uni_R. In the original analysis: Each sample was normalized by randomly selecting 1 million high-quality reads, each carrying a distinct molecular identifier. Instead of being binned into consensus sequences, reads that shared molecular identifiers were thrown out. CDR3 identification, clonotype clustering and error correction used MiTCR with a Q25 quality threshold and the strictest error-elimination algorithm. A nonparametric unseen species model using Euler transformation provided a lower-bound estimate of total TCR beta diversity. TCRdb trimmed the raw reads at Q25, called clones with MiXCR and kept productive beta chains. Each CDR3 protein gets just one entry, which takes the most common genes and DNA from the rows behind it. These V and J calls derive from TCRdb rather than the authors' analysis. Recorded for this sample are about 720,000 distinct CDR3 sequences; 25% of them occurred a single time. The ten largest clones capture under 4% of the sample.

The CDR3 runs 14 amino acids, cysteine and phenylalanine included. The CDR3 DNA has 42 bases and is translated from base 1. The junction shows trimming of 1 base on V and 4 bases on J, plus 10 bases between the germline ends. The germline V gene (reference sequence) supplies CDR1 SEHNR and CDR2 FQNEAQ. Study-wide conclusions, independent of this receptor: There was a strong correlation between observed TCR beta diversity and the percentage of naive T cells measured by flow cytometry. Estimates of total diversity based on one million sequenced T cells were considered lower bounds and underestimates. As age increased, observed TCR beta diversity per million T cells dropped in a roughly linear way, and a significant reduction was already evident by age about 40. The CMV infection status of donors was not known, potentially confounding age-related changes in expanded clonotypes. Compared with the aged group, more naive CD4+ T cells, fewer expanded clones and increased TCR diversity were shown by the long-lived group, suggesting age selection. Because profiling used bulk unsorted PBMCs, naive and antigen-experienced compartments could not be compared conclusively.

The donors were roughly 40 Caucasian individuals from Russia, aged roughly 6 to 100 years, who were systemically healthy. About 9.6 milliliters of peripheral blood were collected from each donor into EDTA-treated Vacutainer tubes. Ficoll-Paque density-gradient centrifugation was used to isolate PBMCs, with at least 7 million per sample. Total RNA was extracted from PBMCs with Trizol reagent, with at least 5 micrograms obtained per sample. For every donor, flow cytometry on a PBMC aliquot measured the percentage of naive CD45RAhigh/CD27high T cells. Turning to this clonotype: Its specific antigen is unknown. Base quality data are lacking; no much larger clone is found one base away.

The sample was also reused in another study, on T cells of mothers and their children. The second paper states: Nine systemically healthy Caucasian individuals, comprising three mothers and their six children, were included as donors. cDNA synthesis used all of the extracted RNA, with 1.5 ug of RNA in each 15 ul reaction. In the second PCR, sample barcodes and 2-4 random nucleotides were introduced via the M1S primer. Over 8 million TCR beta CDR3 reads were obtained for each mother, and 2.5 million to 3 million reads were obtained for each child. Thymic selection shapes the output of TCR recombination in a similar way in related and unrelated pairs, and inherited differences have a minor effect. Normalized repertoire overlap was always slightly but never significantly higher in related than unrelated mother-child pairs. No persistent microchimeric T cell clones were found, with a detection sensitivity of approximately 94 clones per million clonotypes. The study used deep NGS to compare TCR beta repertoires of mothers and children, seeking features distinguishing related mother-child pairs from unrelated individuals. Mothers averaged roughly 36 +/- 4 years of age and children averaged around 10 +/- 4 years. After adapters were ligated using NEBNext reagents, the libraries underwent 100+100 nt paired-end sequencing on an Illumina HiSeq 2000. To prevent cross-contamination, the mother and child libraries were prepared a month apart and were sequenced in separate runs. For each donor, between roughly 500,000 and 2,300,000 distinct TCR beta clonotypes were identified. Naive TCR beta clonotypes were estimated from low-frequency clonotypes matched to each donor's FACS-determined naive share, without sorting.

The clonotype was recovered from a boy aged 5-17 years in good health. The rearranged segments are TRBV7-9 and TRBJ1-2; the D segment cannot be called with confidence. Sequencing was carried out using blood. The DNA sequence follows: TGTGCCAGCAGCTTAGAGGGAAATGCCTATGGCTACACCTTC. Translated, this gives CASSLEGNAYGYTF.